This TCR beta chain comes out of a study of regulatory T cells in long-lasting Graves disease. Time point in this sample: newly diagnosed GD, antithyroid drugs for less than 3 months. Making the TCR library involved RNA that had been extracted from PBMCs. The CDR3 contains 14 residues. Trimming left V 4 bases short and J 3 bases short, with 15 bases between. Germline V CDR1 and CDR2: DFQATT, SNEGSKA (reference sequence). In its sample, this clonotype was seen many times. The authors built TCR beta libraries using iRepertoire HTBI primers and Arm-PCR of CDR3 regions. Each CDR3 protein gets one entry after TCRdb re-called the multiplex PCR reads with MiXCR. The sample contains some 500,000 distinct CDR3 sequences, roughly 16% of which appear only once. These records were also assigned to another study, of T cells in Graves' hyperthyroidism and ophthalmopathy.

The clonotype was recovered from a woman aged 35-60 years with Graves disease. The sample consisted of peripheral blood mononuclear cells (PBMCs), taken at new diagnosis, from a patient treated with antithyroid drugs. The chain recombines TRBV20-1 with TRBJ2-5, with D possibly being TRBD2 (6 bases). The CDR3 sequence: CSATQRLVKETQYF. The CDR3 DNA sequence: TGCAGTGCTACCCAGCGACTAGTAAAAGAGACCCAGTACTTC.